The clone carrying this T cell receptor beta chain was detected a few times. Antigen: not known. The treatment here: roughly 10-day PBMC culture with coronavirus spike peptide pools or control peptides (ViraFEST assay). ViraFEST enlarged antigen-specific T cell populations with peptide pools and afterwards sequenced TCRs. The data derive from a study of vaccination and CD4 T cells after COVID-19. The wider study: Convalescent patients gave post-COVID blood a median about 110 days post-diagnosis, range 35 to 161.

V gave up 0 bases and J gave up 0 bases, with 6 bases separating them. Looked up from germline, CDR1 is MNHNS and CDR2 is SASEGT. This CDR3 is 15 amino acids long. The assay that was used to sequence DNA from cultured CD4+ T cells was the Oncomine TCR Beta short-read assay. MiXCR, applied by TCRdb to the PCR reads, yields one record per CDR3 protein. The sample yields approximately 17,000 distinct CDR3 sequences, 45% to 60% seen once. The sequence was obtained from a human donor who had recovered from COVID-19. The J gene is TRBJ1-5, the V gene TRBV6-1; D is unclear. This specimen consisted of CD4+ T cells from blood, cultured in vitro, obtained before SARS-CoV-2 vaccination. The CDR3 spells CASSEAGFSNQPQHF. For the CDR3, the DNA is TGTGCCAGCAGTGAAGCGGGTTTTAGCAATCAGCCCCAGCATTTT.